This TCR beta chain was identified during a study of OX40 agonist ivuxolimab in advanced cancers. Study at large: Males comprised 82.7% of the group, whose mean age was about 62 years (range 23 to 79). Regarding the study as a whole: Certain nonresponders additionally had low normalized T-cell clonal expansion. Antigen specificity of clonally expanded peripheral T cells was not established. Expanded clones tended on average to be more numerous among CD8+ T cells than CD4+.

As concerns this clone: What it binds is unknown.

Libraries were prepared by immunoSEQ multiplex PCR; TCRdb keeps only in-frame clonotypes and omits some of them. The profile shows approximately 32,000 clones, around 90% of them singletons. This clonotype was sampled from an adult with an advanced solid tumor such as melanoma, head and neck, liver or kidney cancer. Sample: CD4+ or CD8+ T cells sorted from blood, taken in a trial of the OX40 agonist ivuxolimab.

CDR3: CASSPNSRQETQYF. In DNA form, the CDR3 reads TGTGCCAGCTCACCGAACAGCAGGCAAGAGACCCAGTACTTC. This sequence joins TRBV18 and TRBJ2-5, with D hard to call. Deletions cut 3 bases from V and 2 bases from J, with 10 bases between. Germline CDR1 KGHSH, CDR2 LQKENI. The CDR3 has 14 residues.